This T cell receptor (beta chain) was sequenced during a study of blood T cell repertoires in COVID-19. This clone was found a few times. This CDR3 region has 13 residues. V trimming: 5 bases; J trimming: 2 bases; junction bases outside the gene matches: 3. Germline V lookup: CDR1 KGHSH, CDR2 LQKENI. Only in-frame clones appear in the TCRdb table, and some are missing; sequencing was by immunoSEQ multiplex PCR. The data hold 410,000 or so clones, with about 88% observed a single time. This clonotype originated in a woman in her thirties or forties with COVID-19, enrolled during active disease. V is TRBV18 and J is TRBJ2-7; 7 bases line up with TRBD2. The sequenced material came from peripheral blood. CDR3 amino acids: CASSGGDAYEQYF. CDR3 DNA: TGTGCCAGCTCAGGGGGGGACGCCTACGAGCAGTACTTC.